These T cell receptor beta chains were read from a single sample in a study of T cells after yellow fever vaccination. MiXCR, applied by TCRdb to the 5' RACE reads, yields one record per CDR3 protein. The sample contains a few hundred thousand distinct CDR3 sequences, roughly 8.3% of which appear only once. The starting material was PBMCs, obtained approximately 40 days after the first yellow fever vaccination. These receptors came from a man aged 18-30 years who received the YFV17D yellow fever vaccine. CDR3s include the opening cysteine and the closing phenylalanine or tryptophan. Each record gives: clone size, J gene, V gene, D gene, CDR3 protein, CDR3 DNA. D genes are given only for firm matches. Expanded clones get a size class; other rows say once, few or many, or leave the size out.

>many|TRBJ2-1|TRBV5-1|-
CASNRRDTRSYNEQFF
TGCGCCAGCAACAGGAGGGACACCCGATCCTACAATGAGCAGTTCTTC
>few|TRBJ1-2|TRBV19|-
CASTTTGGYGYTF
TGTGCCAGTACTACGACCGGGGGGTATGGCTACACCTTC
>few|TRBJ2-2|TRBV6-1|-
CASSLRFGGELFF
TGTGCCAGCAGTCTCAGGTTCGGCGGGGAGCTGTTTTTT
>few|TRBJ1-6|TRBV7-2|TRBD1
CASSDQGASSPLHF
TGTGCCAGCAGCGATCAGGGGGCTTCCTCACCCCTCCACTTT
>-|TRBJ2-5|TRBV20-1|TRBD2
CSAYYGGAETQCF
TGCAGTGCTTATTACGGGGGGGCGGAGACCCAGTGCTTC
>few|TRBJ2-6|TRBV28|-
CASNRVLANVLTF
TGTGCCAGCAATCGGGTTCTAGCCAACGTCCTGACTTTC
>few|TRBJ2-1|TRBV4-1|TRBD2
CASSRFSGGPFGEQFF
TGCGCCAGCAGCCGGTTCAGCGGGGGGCCCTTCGGTGAGCAGTTCTTC
>-|TRBJ2-5|TRBV19|-
CASSMAGTPETQYF
TGTGCCAGTAGTATGGCGGGGACTCCAGAGACCCAGTACTTC
>many|TRBJ1-4|TRBV15|-
CATSRDPRWDATNEKLFF
TGTGCCACCAGCAGAGATCCAAGATGGGATGCAACTAATGAAAAACTGTTTTTT
>-|TRBJ2-3|TRBV4-2|-
CASSSRDKGADTQYF
TGTGCCAGCAGCTCCCGGGATAAGGGAGCAGATACGCAGTATTTT
>many|TRBJ2-2|TRBV10-3|TRBD1
CAIQDRDVTGELFF
TGTGCCATCCAGGACAGGGATGTGACCGGGGAGCTGTTTTTT
>many|TRBJ2-7|TRBV7-2|-
CASSQLWSYEQYF
TGTGCCAGCAGCCAACTCTGGTCCTACGAGCAGTACTTC
>few|TRBJ2-1|TRBV7-3|TRBD1
CASSPGQGISREQFF
TGTGCCAGCAGCCCCGGACAGGGGATTTCAAGGGAGCAGTTCTTC
>-|TRBJ1-2|TRBV20-1|TRBD1
CSARKDRGAYGYTF
TGCAGTGCTAGGAAAGACAGGGGGGCCTATGGCTACACCTTC